The present T cell receptor beta chain was sequenced within a study of blood T cell repertoires in COVID-19. Germline values: CDR1 SGHRS, CDR2 YFSETQ. The CDR3 contains 13 residues. V gave up 1 base and J gave up 5 bases, with 8 bases separating them. Assay: immunoSEQ multiplex PCR; the TCRdb copy retains only in-frame clones and omits some. The sample yields roughly 200,000 clones, 80% seen once. Sequencing was done on a sample of peripheral blood. The rearrangement links TRBV5-1 to TRBJ2-3; D gene unclear. The origin of this receptor is a man in his sixties or seventies with active or convalescent COVID-19. In DNA, the CDR3 is TGCGCCAGCAGCTTGCTCCCCGGAGATACGCAGTATTTT. Translation: CASSLLPGDTQYF.